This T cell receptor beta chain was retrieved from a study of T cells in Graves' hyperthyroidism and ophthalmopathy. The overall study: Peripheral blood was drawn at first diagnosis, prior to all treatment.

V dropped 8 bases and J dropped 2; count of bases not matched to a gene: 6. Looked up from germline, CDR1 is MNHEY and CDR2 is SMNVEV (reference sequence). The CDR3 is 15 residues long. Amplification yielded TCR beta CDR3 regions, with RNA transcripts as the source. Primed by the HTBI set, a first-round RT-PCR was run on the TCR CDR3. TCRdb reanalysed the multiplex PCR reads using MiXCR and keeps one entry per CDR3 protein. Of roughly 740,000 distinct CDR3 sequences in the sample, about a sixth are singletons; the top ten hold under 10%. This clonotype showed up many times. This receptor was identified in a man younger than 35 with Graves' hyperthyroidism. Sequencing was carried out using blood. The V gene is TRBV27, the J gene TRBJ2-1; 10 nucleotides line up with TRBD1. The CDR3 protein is CASQRDRGPYNEQFF. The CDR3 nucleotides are TGTGCCAGCCAAAGGGACAGGGGACCCTACAATGAGCAGTTCTTC.